The rows below give T cell receptor beta chains drawn from one sample of a study of PD-1 blockade in classical Hodgkin lymphoma. Repertoires were generated with immunoSEQ multiplex PCR, while TCRdb's copy carries only in-frame clones and drops some. The sample holds about 64,000 clones; roughly 89% are singletons and the top ten take around 10%. This specimen was peripheral blood mononuclear cells (PBMCs), taken before the fourth cycle of nivolumab. These receptors originate from a human donor with classical Hodgkin lymphoma. Each CDR3 is given with its conserved first and last residue. The D gene is left open where the match is weak. Where a row states a size, it is once, few, many or the class of an expanded clone; other rows omit it.

CDR3: CASSLDSSSHNEQFF
DNA: TGTGCCAGCAGCTTAGATAGCTCCAGCCACAATGAGCAGTTCTTC
size: -
J: TRBJ2-1
D: -
V: TRBV7-2

CDR3: CASSSWVLQGSGSYEQYF
DNA: TGTGCCAGCAGCTCCTGGGTTTTACAGGGGTCGGGGTCCTACGAGCAGTACTTC
size: -
J: TRBJ2-7
D: TRBD1
V: TRBV7-9

CDR3: CASSLPTGLGSYEQYF
DNA: TGTGCCAGCAGCTTGCCTACAGGGTTGGGTTCCTACGAGCAGTACTTC
size: -
J: TRBJ2-7
D: -
V: TRBV5-6

CDR3: CASSVVAGGPGDTQYF
DNA: TGTGCCAGCAGTGTCGTTGCGGGGGGGCCGGGTGATACGCAGTATTTT
size: -
J: TRBJ2-3
D: TRBD2
V: TRBV6-1

CDR3: CASSLAGETQYF
DNA: TGCGCCAGCAGCTTGGCCGGAGAGACCCAGTACTTC
size: -
J: TRBJ2-5
D: -
V: TRBV5-1

CDR3: CASSSTGPTYEQYF
DNA: TGTGCCAGCAGCTCGACGGGACCCACCTACGAGCAGTACTTC
size: -
J: TRBJ2-7
D: -
V: TRBV7-8

CDR3: CASSLMDILNTEAFF
DNA: TGTGCCAGCTCCCTGATGGACATATTGAACACTGAAGCTTTCTTT
size: -
J: TRBJ1-1
D: -
V: TRBV18

CDR3: CASSQTRTENTEAFF
DNA: TGTGCCAGCAGCCAAACTCGGACAGAGAACACTGAAGCTTTCTTT
size: few
J: TRBJ1-1
D: -
V: TRBV14

CDR3: CASSLGPDRGLRGTEAFF
DNA: TGCGCCAGCAGCTTGGGCCCAGACAGGGGGCTACGGGGCACTGAAGCTTTCTTT
size: -
J: TRBJ1-1
D: TRBD1
V: TRBV5-1

CDR3: CSVTPSGGVSDTQYF
DNA: TGCAGCGTCACCCCTAGCGGGGGGGTGTCAGATACGCAGTATTTT
size: -
J: TRBJ2-3
D: TRBD2
V: TRBV29-1

CDR3: CASSAWGQGVHEQYF
DNA: TGTGCCAGCAGCGCATGGGGACAGGGCGTACACGAGCAGTACTTC
size: -
J: TRBJ2-7
D: TRBD1
V: TRBV9

CDR3: CASSFVDGGPYGYTF
DNA: TGTGCCAGCAGCTTTGTGGACGGGGGCCCGTATGGCTACACCTTC
size: -
J: TRBJ1-2
D: -
V: TRBV5-6

CDR3: CATGHLGNQPQHF
DNA: TGTGCCACCGGTCACCTGGGCAATCAGCCCCAGCATTTT
size: -
J: TRBJ1-5
D: -
V: TRBV15